This entry describes one T cell receptor (beta chain). The antigen is unknown. In chemo-refractory metastatic non-small-cell lung cancer, patients got ipilimumab CTLA-4 blockade together with focal radiation. The assay was immunoSEQ multiplex PCR, and TCRdb's table has in-frame clones only and misses some. This sample has 75,000 to 80,000 clones; 70% to 90% occur once, and the top ten carry around 1%. The CDR3 sequence is 12 residues long. Germline CDR1 MDHEN, CDR2 SYDVKM. Trimming pared 3 bases from V and 6 bases from J, leaving 9 bases between. The entry originates in a study of radiotherapy plus CTLA-4 blockade in lung cancer. Study results and caveats: Peripheral blood showed expansion of tumor-derived TCR clones after radiotherapy and ipilimumab.

This sequence was found in a human donor with non-small cell lung cancer who had stable disease on radiotherapy plus ipilimumab. Sequences were derived from peripheral blood, sampled from a patient treated with radiotherapy plus ipilimumab. The chain has TRBV28 and TRBJ2-7, with D possibly TRBD1 on 6 matching bases. The chain's CDR3 is CASSLDRGEQYF. The CDR3 nucleotides are TGTGCCAGCAGTTTGGACAGAGGCGAGCAGTACTTC.